Each of the 19 T cell receptor beta chains below was sequenced from the same sample in a study of T cell responses to AZD1222 COVID-19 vaccine. Profiled with immunoSEQ multiplex PCR; TCRdb holds only in-frame clones, not every one. The sample lists some 120,000 clones, 88% seen once, with 4% to 4.5% in the top ten. The sequencing used peripheral blood, collected on day 0 of AZD1222 vaccination. The source of these receptors is an adult in good health.

The rearrangement links TRBV27 to TRBJ2-1, with D possibly matching TRBD2 (7 bases). CDR1 is MNHEY and CDR2 is SMNVEV in the germline V gene (reference sequence). Trimming left V 7 bases short and J 1 base short, with 20 bases between. This CDR3 is built from 17 residues. The CDR3 spells CASMDGGGSGSYNEQFF. CDR3 coding DNA: TGTGCCAGCATGGACGGGGGCGGGAGTGGGTCCTACAATGAGCAGTTCTTC.

The CDR3 DNA is TGTGCCAGCAGCTTGGGAGGCGGAGGAACCGGGGAGCTGTTTTTT. Its translation: CASSLGGGGTGELFF. The rearrangement joins TRBV5-5 to TRBJ2-2; TRBD2 is a possible D gene (5 bases). V dropped 0 bases and J dropped 5 bases, with 11 bases sitting between them. Looked up from germline, CDR1 is SGHKS and CDR2 is YYEKEE (reference sequence). This CDR3 has 15 amino acids.

This clone was found once. The rearrangement links TRBV10-3 to TRBJ1-6; 7 bases line up with TRBD1. The V gene end was trimmed by 5 bases and the J gene end by 7 bases; junction bases not matched to a gene: 8. The germline V gene encodes CDR1 ENHRY and CDR2 SYGVKD. CDR3 length: 15 residues. Written as DNA, the CDR3 is TGTGCCATCAGTCCTGGGACAGCTACGAATTCACCCCTCCACTTT. This sequence encodes CAISPGTATNSPLHF.

The chain uses TRBV11-2 and TRBJ1-5; 12 nucleotides line up with TRBD1. Germline V gives CDR1 SGHAT, CDR2 FQNNGV. V was clipped by 2 bases and J by 1 base; unmatched bases: 6. The CDR3 is 18 residues long. The CDR3 nucleotides are TGTGCCAGCAGCTTATCGCCGGGGACAGGGGGCAGCAATCAGCCCCAGCATTTT. This translates into CASSLSPGTGGSNQPQHF.

This clone was seen more than once but under ten times. This chain joins TRBV19 and TRBJ1-6; no clear D gene. The CDR3 consists of 12 residues. The V and J ends lost 6 bases and 5 bases respectively, with 5 bases between them. Germline CDR1 and CDR2: LNHDA and SQIVND (reference sequence). The CDR3 coding sequence is TGTGCCAGTAGAATGGATAATTCACCCCTCCACTTT. The encoded protein is CASRMDNSPLHF.

The rearrangement uses TRBV7-9 and TRBJ1-5; D is uncertain. The CDR3 consists of 14 residues. Germline values: CDR1 SEHNR, CDR2 FQNEAQ (reference sequence). Between the trimmed V and J ends, which lost 3 bases and 3 bases, there was a span of 9 bases. The DNA for the CDR3 is TGTGCCAGCAGCTTTTCAGAGGTCAATCAGCCCCAGCATTTT. Translating gives CASSFSEVNQPQHF. The complete variable domain, with remaining parts taken from reference TRBV7-9 and TRBJ1-5, reads DTGVSQNPRHKITKRGQNVTFRCDPISEHNRLYWYRQTLGQGPEFLTYFQNEAQLEKSRLLSDRFSAERPKGSFSTLEIQRTEQGDSAMYLCASSFSEVNQPQHFGDGTRLSIL.

The genes are TRBV5-1 and TRBJ2-5; 10 bases align to TRBD2. This CDR3 is 15 amino acids long. The germline CDR1 and CDR2 sequences are SGHRS and YFSETQ. V was clipped by 0 bases and J by 4 bases; unmatched bases: 3. For the CDR3, the DNA is TGCGCCAGCAGCTTGGCTGTAGCGGGGGGAGAGACCCAGTACTTC. Amino acids: CASSLAVAGGETQYF. The complete variable domain, with remaining parts taken from reference TRBV5-1 and TRBJ2-5, reads KAGVTQTPRYLIKTRGQQVTLSCSPISGHRSVSWYQQTPGQGLQFLFEYFSETQRNKGNFPGRFSGRQFSNSRSEMNVSTLELGDSALYLCASSLAVAGGETQYFGPGTRLLVL.

The chain is built from TRBV4-1 and TRBJ1-5; D call uncertain. The germline gives CDR1 MGHRA, CDR2 YSYEKL. Trimming removed 4 bases at V and 2 bases at J, with 18 bases between. The CDR3 contains 17 residues. CDR3 region: CASSPIPLVQGNQPQHF. The CDR3 nucleotides are TGCGCCAGCAGCCCAATCCCCTTGGTGCAGGGCAATCAGCCCCAGCATTTT.

The chain carries TRBV6-9 and TRBJ1-1; 9 nucleotides match TRBD1. The CDR3 length is 14 residues. Per germline, CDR1 MNHGY and CDR2 SVAAGI. J lost 4 bases, V lost 6 bases, and 6 bases had no gene match. This CDR3 reads CASSRDREGTEAFF. The CDR3 DNA reads as TGTGCCAGCAGCCGGGACAGGGAGGGCACTGAAGCTTTCTTT.

The V gene is TRBV5-4, the J gene TRBJ2-5; TRBD1 might be the D (6 bases). The CDR3 extends over 14 amino acids. CDR1 and CDR2 from the germline V gene are SGHNT and YYREEE (reference sequence). V gave up 4 bases and J gave up 2 bases, with 12 bases separating them. The CDR3 loop is CASSKPDRQETQYF. The DNA of the CDR3 is TGTGCCAGCAGCAAGCCGGACAGACAAGAGACCCAGTACTTC.

J is TRBJ1-2 and V is TRBV6-1; 8 bases match TRBD1. Germline loops: CDR1 MNHNS, CDR2 SASEGT. V shed 2 bases, J shed 5 bases, and the junction held 13 bases outside the gene matches. The CDR3 spans 17 residues. In DNA form, the CDR3 reads TGTGCCAGCAGTGAACCCCGGACAGGGAGTAGGTCGTATGGCTACACCTTC. Amino acid sequence: CASSEPRTGSRSYGYTF.

The chain carries TRBV18 and TRBJ2-7; 13 nucleotides line up with TRBD2. With V trimmed by 3 bases and J by 5 bases, 4 bases remained unmatched. This CDR3 is 15 amino acids long. The germline V gene encodes CDR1 KGHSH and CDR2 LQKENI. DNA of the CDR3: TGTGCCAGCTCACCGGGGACTAGCGGGAAGGACGAGCAGTACTTC. It translates to CASSPGTSGKDEQYF.

A single count supports this clone. The rearrangement joins TRBV29-1 to TRBJ1-1; no definite D call. There are 11 residues in the CDR3. V was trimmed by 4 bases and J by 1 base, leaving 4 bases between them. Germline loops: CDR1 SQVTM, CDR2 ANQGSEA. In DNA form, the CDR3 reads TGCAGCGTTGTTGGGAACACTGAAGCTTTCTTT. Translating it yields CSVVGNTEAFF.

The chain recombines TRBV28 with TRBJ1-4; TRBD1 matches 9 bases. V was pared by 5 bases and J by 7 bases, with 11 bases of the junction left unmatched. The CDR3 sequence is 16 residues long. Looked up from germline, CDR1 is MDHEN and CDR2 is SYDVKM. The CDR3 sequence: CASSPLGTGRIEKLFF. CDR3 DNA: TGTGCCAGCAGTCCCCTTGGGACAGGGAGGATTGAAAAACTGTTTTTT. The full variable domain, completed using reference TRBV28 and TRBJ1-4, is DVKVTQSSRYLVKRTGEKVFLECVQDMDHENMFWYRQDPGLGLRLIYFSYDVKMKEKGDIPEGYSVSREKKERFSLILESASTNQTSMYLCASSPLGTGRIEKLFFGSGTQLSVL.

This clone was seen only a few times. V and J are TRBV3-1 (or the pseudogene TRBV3-2) and TRBJ2-7; D uncertain. The CDR3 runs 13 residues. Trimming stripped 1 base from V and 0 bases from J, with 4 bases between. The germline V gene has CDR1 LGHDT and CDR2 YNNKEL (reference sequence). The CDR3 spells CASSQASSYEQYF. The CDR3 DNA follows: TGTGCCAGCAGCCAAGCTAGCTCCTACGAGCAGTACTTC.

The CDR3 DNA follows: TGTGCCAGCAGCTTATTTTCTAGCTCCAATGAGCAGTTCTTC. The encoded protein is CASSLFSSSNEQFF. The chain has TRBV7-9 and TRBJ2-1, with D possibly TRBD2 on 5 matching bases. CDR1 and CDR2 (germline): SEHNR, FQNEAQ (reference sequence). The V and J ends lost 2 bases and 6 bases respectively, with 11 bases between them. The CDR3 length is 14 residues.

This chain connects TRBV29-1 to TRBJ1-2; D is perhaps TRBD1 (6 bases). V lost 1 base and J lost 7, with 22 bases in between. Germline V lookup: CDR1 SQVTM, CDR2 ANQGSEA. This CDR3 is built from 16 residues. The CDR3 here is CSVEARGTGGRSGYTF. As DNA, the CDR3 is TGCAGCGTTGAAGCGAGGGGAACTGGGGGGCGGAGTGGCTACACCTTC.

This clone was detected once. The V call is TRBV9, the J call TRBJ1-2; a weak D match, TRBD1 (6 bases). Germline V gene sequence: CDR1 SGDLS, CDR2 YYNGEE. CDR3 size: 13 residues. Trimming removed 3 bases at V and 3 bases at J, with 9 bases between. The CDR3 region has the DNA TGTGCCAGCAGCGAACAGGGCCACTATGGCTACACCTTC. Protein: CASSEQGHYGYTF.

The chain employs TRBV24-1 and TRBJ1-2, with 9 bases matching TRBD1. J was trimmed by 8 bases and V by 3 bases; bases with no gene match: 6. The CDR3 contains 14 residues. Germline lookup yields CDR1 KGHDR and CDR2 SFDVKD. The CDR3 DNA reads as TGTGCCACCAGTGATAGGGACAGGGCGAGCGGCTACACCTTC. Translated: CATSDRDRASGYTF.